Listed here is a single T cell receptor beta chain. Its antigen is undetermined. Reverse transcribing all isolated RNA meant expressed TCRB transcripts were sequenced. Sequencing used immunoSEQ multiplex PCR; TCRdb keeps in-frame clones, though not all of them. The profile shows roughly 150,000 clones, 9% to 10% of them singletons. The germline V gene has CDR1 SQVTM and CDR2 ANQGSEA. CDR3 size: 12 residues. Trimming at V came to 2 bases and at J to 6 bases, leaving 3 bases not matched to a gene. These data belong to a study of beta chain features in type 1 diabetes. Study summary: The patient and healthy donor groups were comparable for age, gender and cell yields. Regarding the study as a whole: The study found moderately but significantly shorter TCRB CDR3s in all four CD4+ subsets of Type 1 diabetes patients.

Sequencing used central memory CD4+ T cells from blood. The V and J genes are TRBV29-1 and TRBJ1-2, with 7 positions matching TRBD1. This receptor was identified in a woman aged 25 to 45 with type 1 diabetes. Here the CDR3 DNA reads TGCAGCGTTGAAAACAGGGGTGATGGCTACACCTTC. Protein sequence: CSVENRGDGYTF.